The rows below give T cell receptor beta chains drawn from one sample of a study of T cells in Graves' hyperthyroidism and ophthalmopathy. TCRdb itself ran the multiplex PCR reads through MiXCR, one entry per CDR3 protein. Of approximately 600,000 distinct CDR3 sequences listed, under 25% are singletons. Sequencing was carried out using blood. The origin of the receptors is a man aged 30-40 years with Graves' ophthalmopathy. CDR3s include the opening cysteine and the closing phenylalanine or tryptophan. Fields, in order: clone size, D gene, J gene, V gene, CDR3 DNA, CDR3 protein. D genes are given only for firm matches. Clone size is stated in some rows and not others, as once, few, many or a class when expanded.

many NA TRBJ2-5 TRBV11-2 TGTGCCAGCAGCTTAAAGGGCGGACTAAGACAAGAGACCCAGTACTTC CASSLKGGLRQETQYF
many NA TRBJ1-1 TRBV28 TGTGCCAGCAGTCCCTTAACAGGGCGGACTGAAGCTTTCTTT CASSPLTGRTEAFF
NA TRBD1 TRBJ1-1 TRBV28 TGTGCCAGCAGATTGCTAGACAGGGGGTCGAGTGAAGCTTTCTTT CASRLLDRGSSEAFF
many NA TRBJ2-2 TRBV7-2 TGTGCCAGCAGCTTAGGATCGTCCTTAGTCACCGGGGAGCTGTTTTTT CASSLGSSLVTGELFF
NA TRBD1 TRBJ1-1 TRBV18 TGTGCCAGCTCAGAATATACAGGGGGCATAGGGAACACTGAAGCTTTCTTT CASSEYTGGIGNTEAFF
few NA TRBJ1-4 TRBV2 TGTGCCAGCATCGAGTTCGGGGTTGGGGATGAAAAACTGTTTTTT CASIEFGVGDEKLFF
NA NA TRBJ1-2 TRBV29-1 TGCAGCGTGGACGAAGACGATGGCTACACCTTC CSVDEDDGYTF
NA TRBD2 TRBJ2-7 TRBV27 TGTGCCAGCAGTTTCTTAACGGAGGCGGGAGGGCGCTACGAGCAGTACTTC CASSFLTEAGGRYEQYF
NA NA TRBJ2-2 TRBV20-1 TGCAGTGCTAGTGGGGGTTATCACGCCGGGGAGCTGTTTTTT CSASGGYHAGELFF
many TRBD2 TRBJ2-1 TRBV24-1 TGTGCCACCAGCCGGGGGTCCGGGGGGAATGAGCAGTTCTTC CATSRGSGGNEQFF
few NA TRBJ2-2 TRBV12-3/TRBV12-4 TGTGCCAGCAGACGACCCACCGGGGAGCTGTTTTTT CASRRPTGELFF
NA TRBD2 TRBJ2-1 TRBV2 TGTGCCAGCCCAAATGGGCTAGCGGGAGGGAATGAGCAGTCCTTC CASPNGLAGGNEQSF
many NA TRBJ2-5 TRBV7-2 TGTGCCAGCAGCGCGGGCATAATTAAAGAGACCCAGTACTTC CASSAGIIKETQYF
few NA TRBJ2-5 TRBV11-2 TGTGCCAGCAGCCTACGACGGGTCAGCGGTGTCTGGGAGACCCAGTACTTC CASSLRRVSGVWETQYF
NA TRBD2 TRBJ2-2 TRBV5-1 TGCGCCAGCAGCTCGCTCCCGACTAGCCGAAGCTCGAACACCGGGGAGCTGTTTTTT CASSSLPTSRSSNTGELFF
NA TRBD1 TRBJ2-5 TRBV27 TGTGCCAGCAGCTTGGCAGGGGGCCACCAAGAGACCCAGTACTTC CASSLAGGHQETQYF
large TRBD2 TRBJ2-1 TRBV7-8 TGTGCCAGCGAACTAGCGGGAGGGTACAATGAGCAGTTCTTC CASELAGGYNEQFF
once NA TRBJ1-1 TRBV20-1 TGCAGTGCTAGAGTGTCCGGGGCCGAAATGAACACTGAAGCTTTCTTT CSARVSGAEMNTEAFF
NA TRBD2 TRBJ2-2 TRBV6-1 TGTGCCAGCAGTTACGAGGCGGGGGGCGTAAACACCGGGGAGCTGTTTTTT CASSYEAGGVNTGELFF
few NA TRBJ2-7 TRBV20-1 TGCAGTGCTAGAGATTCCAGTGAGCAGTACTTC CSARDSSEQYF
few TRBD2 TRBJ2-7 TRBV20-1 TGCAGTGCTAGCGGGCCGGGACTAGCGATGACCTACGAGCAGTACTTC CSASGPGLAMTYEQYF
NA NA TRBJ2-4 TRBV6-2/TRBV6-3 TGTGCCAGCAGTCCGGCGGACATTCAGTACTTC CASSPADIQYF
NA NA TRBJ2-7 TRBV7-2 TGTGCCAGCAGCCCCCAATCCGGAGGGGCGTCATACGAGCAGTACTTC CASSPQSGGASYEQYF
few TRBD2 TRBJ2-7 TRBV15 TGTGCCACCAGCAAAGCCGGGACTAGCGGCTACGAGCAGTACTTC CATSKAGTSGYEQYF